This record looks at one T cell receptor beta chain sequence and its context. Its antigen is still unknown. The read halts 3 residues ahead of the CDR3 end, with the missing end drawn from the germline J gene. This entry is derived from a study of T cells in women clearing cervical HPV infection. Study as a whole: Donors had HPV16-related CIN3 or worse; 2 had invasive cancer. Study conclusions and caveats: CIN3+ cases had significantly higher TCR richness than controls; evenness did not differ. Unknown T-cell numbers per sample may underlie the richness differences.

All donors had a single incident cervical HPV16 infection, not prevalent. Libraries were prepared by immunoSEQ multiplex PCR; TCRdb keeps only in-frame clonotypes and omits some of them. This listing includes tens of thousands of clones. This CDR3 region has 12 residues. Germline CDR1 is MDHEN and CDR2 is SYDVKM. V was clipped by 8 bases and J by 7 bases, with 14 bases between them. This chain joins TRBV28 and TRBJ1-2, with D tentatively TRBD1 (6 bases). The sequence was obtained from a woman between 18 and 69 years old with a cervical HPV16 infection that either progressed to CIN3+ or cleared (not recorded which). The sample taken for sequencing was blood buffy coat. The CDR3 bases that were read are TGTGCCAGCGGGAGAGCAGGGGCTGGC. The encoded protein is CASGRAGAG. The CDR3, in full, reads CASGRAGAGYTF.